What follows are 18 T cell receptor beta chains derived from one specimen sequenced in a study of blood T cell repertoires in COVID-19. Method: immunoSEQ multiplex PCR; TCRdb's copy keeps in-frame clones and lacks some. The sample consists of 180,000 or so clones, more than 70% of them appearing once. Sequences were obtained from PBMCs or T cells enriched from blood (not recorded which). These receptors all stem from a man in his forties who had recovered from COVID-19.

This clone was seen only a few times. The V gene is TRBV19, the J gene TRBJ1-1; 7 bases line up with TRBD1. Germline CDR1 reads LNHDA; CDR2 reads SQIVND (reference sequence). The CDR3 is 16 amino acids. With 10 bases clipped from V and 5 bases from J, the junction kept 19 bases outside the gene matches. The CDR3 coding sequence is TGTGCCACCAGTACCCCACAGGGGCTAGGATGGACTGAAGCTTTCTTT. This encodes CATSTPQGLGWTEAFF. The full variable domain, completed using reference TRBV19 and TRBJ1-1, is DGGITQSPKYLFRKEGQNVTLSCEQNLNHDAMYWYRQDPGQGLRLIYYSQIVNDFQKGDIAEGYSVSREKKESFPLTVTSAQKNPTAFYLCATSTPQGLGWTEAFFGQGTRLTVV.

The chain has TRBV5-6 and TRBJ1-5, with unresolved D. Germline CDR1 and CDR2: SGHDT and YYEEEE. Between the trimmed V and J ends, which lost 4 bases and 5 bases, there was a span of 13 bases. The CDR3 spans 14 residues. CDR3 region: CASSTYREHQPQHF. The CDR3 DNA is TGTGCCAGCAGCACGTACAGAGAGCATCAGCCCCAGCATTTT.

The V and J genes are TRBV6-5 and TRBJ1-1; 7 positions agree with TRBD1. The CDR3 loop spans 14 amino acids. The ends lost 5 bases at V and 2 bases at J; junction bases unmatched: 5. CDR1 and CDR2 (germline): MNHEY, SVGAGI. Written as DNA, the CDR3 is TGTGCCAGCAGTCCCTACAGGGGTAACACTGAAGCTTTCTTT. The encoded protein is CASSPYRGNTEAFF.

This clone appeared a few times. V is TRBV7-2 and J is TRBJ2-1, with 7 nucleotides matching TRBD1. There are 19 residues in the CDR3. Trimming at V came to 4 bases and at J to 4 bases, leaving 19 bases not matched to a gene. In germline, CDR1 is SGHTA, CDR2 FQGNSA. CDR3 sequence: CASSSRTGTIHSSYNEQFF. The CDR3, as DNA: TGTGCCAGCAGCTCGAGGACAGGCACAATACATAGTTCATACAATGAGCAGTTCTTC.

The V gene is TRBV10-1, the J gene TRBJ1-1; the D is unclear. The CDR3 length is 13 residues. Trimming took 2 bases from V and 10 from J, leaving 14 bases between them. CDR1 is WNHNN, CDR2 SYGVQD, per germline (reference sequence). The CDR3 reads CASSETGVRGAFF. CDR3 nucleotide sequence: TGCGCCAGCAGTGAGACGGGAGTCCGGGGAGCTTTCTTT.

This chain joins TRBV9 and TRBJ1-2, with 7 bases aligning to TRBD1. Germline V CDR1 and CDR2: SGDLS, YYNGEE. This CDR3 contains 15 residues. The V segment lost 2 bases and the J segment 4 bases; nucleotides outside the gene matches: 8. The CDR3 DNA sequence: TGTGCCAGCAGCGTCGAAACAGGGGATTCCTATGGCTACACCTTC. It is translated as CASSVETGDSYGYTF.

This chain joins TRBV5-8 and TRBJ1-2; no clear D gene. V lost 4 bases, J lost 4 bases, and 11 bases lay in between. This CDR3 spans 13 amino acids. Germline V CDR1 and CDR2: SGHTS, YDEGEE. CDR3 region: CASSTTGVYGYTF. For the CDR3, the DNA is TGTGCCAGCAGCACTACCGGGGTCTATGGCTACACCTTC. Supplemented by reference TRBV5-8 and TRBJ1-2, the full variable domain reads EAGVTQSPTHLIKTRGQQATLRCSPISGHTSVYWYQQALGLGLQFLLWYDEGEERNRGNFPPRFSGRQFPNYSSELNVNALELEDSALYLCASSTTGVYGYTFGSGTRLTVV.

There are a few counts of this clone. This chain links TRBV5-1 with TRBJ1-1, with TRBD1 identical over 7 bases. Germline CDR1 SGHRS, CDR2 YFSETQ. V trimming: 4 bases; J trimming: 3 bases; junction bases outside the gene matches: 6. The CDR3 extends over 14 amino acids. CDR3 DNA: TGCGCCAGCAGCCCAGGAGGGACAGACACTGAAGCTTTCTTT. Translated, it gives CASSPGGTDTEAFF.

The sample holds one count of this clone. The chain employs TRBV18 and TRBJ2-1; TRBD1 is a possible D gene (6 bases). Trimming removed 2 bases from V and 8 bases from J, with 16 bases in between. From germline, CDR1 is KGHSH and CDR2 LQKENI. The CDR3 contains 15 residues. CDR3 coding DNA: TGTGCCAGCTCACCAGATTACAGGGCCAGTGATGAGCAGTTCTTC. It specifies CASSPDYRASDEQFF.

This clone was seen a few times. CDR3 region: CASRLGQTTYGYTF. The DNA of the CDR3 is TGTGCCAGCCGGCTGGGACAGACGACCTATGGCTACACCTTC. The J gene is TRBJ1-2, the V gene TRBV2; 7 nucleotides agree with TRBD1. Losses at the gene ends were 8 bases for V and 4 bases for J; bases not matched to a gene: 10. The CDR3 sequence is 14 residues long. The germline gives CDR1 SNHLY, CDR2 FYNNEI. The whole variable domain, filled in from reference TRBV2 and TRBJ1-2, reads EPEVTQTPSHQVTQMGQEVILRCVPISNHLYFYWYRQILGQKVEFLVSFYNNEISEKSEIFDDQFSVERPDGSNFTLKIRSTKLEDSAMYFCASRLGQTTYGYTFGSGTRLTVV.

This sequence joins TRBV2 and TRBJ1-4; 7 nucleotides match TRBD1. The CDR3 covers 15 residues. Germline CDR1 and CDR2: SNHLY and FYNNEI. The trim removed 3 bases at V and 8 bases at J, leaving 9 bases unmatched. The CDR3 nucleotides read TGTGCCAGCAGTGAGAAAAGACAGGGCGGCGAAAAACTGTTTTTT. This gives the protein CASSEKRQGGEKLFF. The full variable domain, with the rest looked up from reference TRBV2 and TRBJ1-4, is EPEVTQTPSHQVTQMGQEVILRCVPISNHLYFYWYRQILGQKVEFLVSFYNNEISEKSEIFDDQFSVERPDGSNFTLKIRSTKLEDSAMYFCASSEKRQGGEKLFFGSGTQLSVL.

V and J are TRBV2 and TRBJ2-2; TRBD2 might be the D (6 bases). V was clipped by 8 bases and J by 2 bases, with 15 bases between them. The CDR3 length is 15 residues. Looked up from germline, CDR1 is SNHLY and CDR2 is FYNNEI. The CDR3 spells CASARGLPNTGELFF. CDR3 DNA: TGTGCCAGCGCCCGGGGACTTCCCAACACCGGGGAGCTGTTTTTT.

The CDR3 spells CASSLMGVAGEGTQYF. CDR3 in DNA: TGTGCCAGCAGCTTGATGGGCGTAGCGGGGGAAGGGACCCAGTACTTC. The chain recombines TRBV5-6 with TRBJ2-5; 9 bases agree with TRBD2. The germline gives CDR1 SGHDT, CDR2 YYEEEE. The CDR3 contains 16 residues. V lost 1 base, J lost 7 bases, and 11 bases stayed unmatched.

The V and J genes are TRBV29-1 and TRBJ1-1; 12 bases line up with TRBD1. Germline V gene sequence: CDR1 SQVTM, CDR2 ANQGSEA. Trimming cost V 3 bases and J 0 bases; bases outside gene matches: 8. This CDR3 has 17 amino acids. CDR3: CSVEGTGGAALNTEAFF. Here the CDR3 DNA reads TGCAGCGTTGAGGGGACAGGGGGCGCAGCCTTGAACACTGAAGCTTTCTTT.

The chain combines TRBV19 with TRBJ1-2, with 10 bases identical to TRBD1. The CDR3 covers 15 residues. The V and J ends lost 1 base and 4 bases, in that order; junction bases with no gene match: 3. Germline assignment: CDR1 LNHDA and CDR2 SQIVND (reference sequence). CDR3 DNA: TGTGCCAGTAGTATAGGGGACAGGGGTGTCTATGGCTACACCTTC. Translation: CASSIGDRGVYGYTF.

The chain recombines TRBV5-1 with TRBJ2-1; 13 nucleotides align to TRBD2. This CDR3 is built from 14 residues. From germline, CDR1 is SGHRS and CDR2 YFSETQ. Germline trimming cut 0 bases from V and 15 bases from J; bases unmatched to any gene: 6. The CDR3 DNA sequence: TGCGCCAGCAGCTTGGAACTAGCGGGAGGGGCGGGGTTCTTC. This codes for CASSLELAGGAGFF.

V gene TRBV18 combines with J gene TRBJ1-2, with TRBD1 identical over 7 bases. CDR3 length: 15 residues. The J segment lost 3 bases and the V segment lost 3 bases, leaving 7 bases of the junction unmatched. Germline CDR1 is KGHSH and CDR2 is LQKENI. The CDR3 DNA sequence: TGTGCCAGCTCACCCGTAATCCAGGGGGACTATGGCTACACCTTC. Translating it yields CASSPVIQGDYGYTF. Full variable domain (remainder filled in from reference TRBV18 and TRBJ1-2): NAGVMQNPRHLVRRRGQEARLRCSPMKGHSHVYWYRQLPEEGLKFMVYLQKENIIDESGMPKERFSAEFPKEGPSILRIQQVVRGDSAAYFCASSPVIQGDYGYTFGSGTRLTVV.

V usage is TRBV30 and J usage is TRBJ2-5, with D possibly matching TRBD2 (5 bases). The CDR3 totals 16 residues. In germline, CDR1 is GTSNPN, CDR2 SVGIG (reference sequence). V dropped 3 bases and J dropped 5 bases, with 22 bases sitting between them. CDR3 loop: CAWSFVGRRARETQYF. The CDR3 bases are TGTGCCTGGAGCTTCGTAGGGAGACGGGCGAGGGAGACCCAGTACTTC. The full variable domain, completed using reference TRBV30 and TRBJ2-5, is SQTIHQWPATLVQPVGSPLSLECTVEGTSNPNLYWYRQAAGRGLQLLFYSVGIGQISSEVPQNLSASRPQDRQFILSSKKLLLSDSGFYLCAWSFVGRRARETQYFGPGTRLLVL.